This T cell receptor beta chain was found in a study of post-analysis software for immune sequencing data. As to this clonotype: What it binds is unknown.

Study results and limitations: Patients with multiple sclerosis recorded significantly lower normalized Chao1 diversity than controls, the study found. In patients, TRBV5-6, TRBV5-1 and TRBV20-1 belonged to roughly five TRBV segments found more frequently than in controls.

Unique molecular identifiers tagged the TCR beta cDNA libraries. From about 0.98 to 11 million T cells, about 500,000 cDNA molecules were obtained. Via MiXCR, TCRdb re-called the PCR reads, giving one row per CDR3 protein. The sample carries about 500,000 distinct CDR3 sequences, approximately 46% recorded once. The J segment lost 6 bases and the V segment lost 9 bases, leaving 13 bases of the junction unmatched. The germline V gene encodes CDR1 ENHRY and CDR2 SYGVKD. The CDR3 is made up of 14 amino acids. The receptor's source is a girl aged 5-17 years with multiple sclerosis. Sequencing input: blood. The rearrangement links TRBV10-3 to TRBJ2-7; 8 bases are shared with TRBD2. CDR3: CAISRVSGKGEQYF. Here the CDR3 DNA reads TGTGCCATTTCCCGTGTTAGCGGGAAGGGCGAGCAGTACTTC.